These 30 T cell receptor beta chains share one sample of origin, sequenced in a study of OX40 agonist ivuxolimab in advanced cancers. Clones were sequenced by immunoSEQ multiplex PCR, and TCRdb holds only the in-frame ones, with some missing. The sample lists about 130,000 clones, just over 90% seen once, with around 0.99% in the top ten. This specimen was CD4+ or CD8+ T cells sorted from blood, taken in a trial of the OX40 agonist ivuxolimab. These receptors were obtained from an adult with an advanced solid tumor such as melanoma, head and neck, liver or kidney cancer.

This clone was detected once. This sequence joins TRBV7-9 and TRBJ2-2; 8 bases line up with TRBD1. With 6 bases clipped from V and 1 base from J, the junction kept 4 bases outside the gene matches. The CDR3 has 15 residues. Germline V gene data show CDR1 as SEHNR and CDR2 as FQNEAQ (reference sequence). The CDR3 DNA follows: TGTGCCAGCAGACCGGACAGGGTGAACACCGGGGAGCTGTTTTTT. This gives the protein CASRPDRVNTGELFF. Full variable domain (missing parts from reference TRBV7-9 and TRBJ2-2): DTGVSQNPRHKITKRGQNVTFRCDPISEHNRLYWYRQTLGQGPEFLTYFQNEAQLEKSRLLSDRFSAERPKGSFSTLEIQRTEQGDSAMYLCASRPDRVNTGELFFGEGSRLTVL.

On this clone itself: Its ends do not fully match the called genes, so a read error is possible. V usage is TRBV7-7 and J usage is TRBJ2-5, with no clear D. The germline CDR1 and CDR2 sequences are SSHAT and FNYEAQ (reference sequence). The CDR3 is 13 amino acids. The CDR3 sequence is CASSLGPQETQYF. The CDR3, as DNA: TGTGCTAGCAGCTTAGGGCCCCAAGAGACCCAGTACTTC.

The rearrangement links TRBV7-2 to TRBJ1-5; possible D gene TRBD1, 6 bases. The CDR3 covers 13 residues. Germline CDR1 reads SGHTA; CDR2 reads FQGNSA. Trimming left V 4 bases short and J 2 bases short, with 6 bases between. CDR3 residues: CASSSGGNQPQHF. DNA of the CDR3: TGTGCCAGCAGCTCAGGGGGCAATCAGCCCCAGCATTTT. The full variable domain, rest sourced from reference TRBV7-2 and TRBJ1-5, is GAGVSQSPSNKVTEKGKDVELRCDPISGHTALYWYRQSLGQGLEFLIYFQGNSAPDKSGLPSDRFSAERTGGSVSTLTIQRTQQEDSAVYLCASSSGGNQPQHFGDGTRLSIL.

The gene calls are TRBV7-6 and TRBJ2-5, with D perhaps matching TRBD2 (5 bases). There are 13 residues in the CDR3. The V gene lost 2 bases and the J gene lost 1 base, with 5 bases spanning the gap. The germline V gene has CDR1 SGHVS and CDR2 FNYEAQ. The CDR3 is CASSLSGQETQYF. CDR3 bases: TGTGCCAGCAGCTTAAGCGGCCAAGAGACCCAGTACTTC.

The chain couples TRBV7-8 to TRBJ1-1; no clear D. The CDR3 has 15 amino acids. Germline CDR1 is SGHVS and CDR2 is FQNEAQ. The germline V and J ends were trimmed by 2 bases and 2 bases, with 12 bases remaining between them. CDR3 nucleotide sequence: TGTGCCAGCAGCTTAAAGGGCCGGGGAAACACTGAAGCTTTCTTT. This encodes CASSLKGRGNTEAFF.

This clone was seen a single time. The chain combines TRBV12-5 with TRBJ2-1; the D gene is possibly TRBD1 (8 bases). The CDR3 is made up of 20 amino acids. CDR1 is LGHNT, CDR2 FRNRAP, per germline. The V end lost 2 bases, the J end lost 11 bases, and 34 bases lay between the germline ends. The chain's CDR3 is CASGLWGGQAGASPIGKQFF. CDR3 DNA sequence: TGTGCTAGTGGTTTGTGGGGGGGACAGGCGGGAGCTAGCCCGATCGGGAAGCAGTTCTTC.

This clone was counted once. The genes are TRBV29-1 and TRBJ2-2; 7 nucleotides align to TRBD2. The CDR3 runs 14 residues. J gave up 1 base and V 7 bases, and 6 bases lay outside the gene matches. Germline values: CDR1 SQVTM, CDR2 ANQGSEA. CDR3 loop: CSASLAENTGELFF. In nucleotides, the CDR3 is TGCAGCGCATCTCTAGCGGAGAACACCGGGGAGCTGTTTTTT.

This clone came up once. This sequence joins TRBV7-3 and TRBJ2-7; possible D gene TRBD1, 6 bases. CDR1 is SGHTA and CDR2 is FQGTGA in the germline V gene. Trimming shortened V by 5 bases and J by 2 bases, and 16 bases separated the two germline ends. CDR3 size: 15 residues. The CDR3 here is CASSQGQGQPYEQYF. The CDR3 region has the DNA TGTGCCAGCAGCCAAGGGCAAGGACAGCCCTACGAGCAGTACTTC.

This sequence joins TRBV6-6 and TRBJ1-2; 7 nucleotides match TRBD1. This CDR3 comprises 13 residues. Germline CDR1 and CDR2: MNHNY and SVGAGI (reference sequence). The V gene end was trimmed by 10 bases and the J gene end by 5 bases; junction bases not matched to a gene: 10. The CDR3 DNA sequence: TGTGCCATTTCGACAGGGAAAGATTATGGCTACACCTTC. As protein: CAISTGKDYGYTF.

This chain uses TRBV6-1 with TRBJ2-3; 9 nucleotides agree with TRBD2. The CDR3 length is 17 residues. Germline lookup yields CDR1 MNHNS and CDR2 SASEGT. V dropped 2 bases and J dropped 4; count of bases not matched to a gene: 10. The CDR3 is CASSERLAGGLSDTQYF. The CDR3 DNA is TGTGCCAGCAGTGAAAGGCTGGCGGGAGGGCTATCAGATACGCAGTATTTT.

This clone was seen a few times. The rearrangement joins TRBV6-5 to TRBJ2-7, with 8 bases fitting TRBD1. Germline lookup yields CDR1 MNHEY and CDR2 SVGAGI. Trimming at V came to 4 bases and at J to 4 bases, leaving 3 bases not matched to a gene. The CDR3 consists of 13 residues. The CDR3 DNA reads TGTGCCAGCAGTTTGGACAGGGAATACGAGCAGTACTTC. This translates into CASSLDREYEQYF.

This chain links TRBV7-9 with TRBJ1-2, with D perhaps matching TRBD1 (5 bases). The CDR3 consists of 13 residues. Trimming pared 1 base from V and 2 bases from J, leaving 5 bases between. Germline-derived CDR1 and CDR2 are SEHNR and FQNEAQ (reference sequence). CDR3 region: CASSLEGNYGYTF. The CDR3 region has the DNA TGTGCCAGCAGCTTAGAGGGGAACTATGGCTACACCTTC.

A single count supports this clone. The rearrangement links TRBV9 to TRBJ1-5; D is undetermined. This CDR3 region has 15 residues. The V gene's germline CDR1 is SGDLS and CDR2 YYNGEE. V was cut by 0 bases and J by 0 bases, with 7 bases left in between. The CDR3 sequence: CASSVDPLSNQPQHF. The CDR3 DNA sequence: TGTGCCAGCAGCGTAGACCCCCTTAGCAATCAGCCCCAGCATTTT.

This sequence joins TRBV16 and TRBJ1-1; D is uncertain. V gave up 6 bases and J gave up 8 bases, with 16 bases separating them. The length of the CDR3 is 13 residues. Per germline, CDR1 KGHSY and CDR2 FQNENV. The CDR3 coding sequence is TGTGCCAGCAGTCTACGGGTCCCCCAGGAAGCTTTCTTT. Amino acids: CASSLRVPQEAFF.

The V call is TRBV10-3, the J call TRBJ1-2; D may be TRBD1 (5 bases). CDR1 ENHRY and CDR2 SYGVKD come from the germline V gene. Trimming left V 6 bases short and J 8 bases short, with 16 bases between. The CDR3 contains 13 residues. CDR3 protein: CAISDGRGNGYTF. DNA of the CDR3: TGTGCCATCAGCGATGGAAGGGGTAACGGCTACACCTTC.

The V gene is TRBV11-2, the J gene TRBJ2-5; no reliable D call. From germline, CDR1 is SGHAT and CDR2 FQNNGV. V shed 1 base and J shed 0 bases, with 6 bases lying between them. The CDR3 contains 14 residues. The CDR3, as DNA: TGTGCCAGCAGCTTAGTTTCAGACCAAGAGACCCAGTACTTC. Its protein product is CASSLVSDQETQYF.

The chain is built from TRBV5-1 and TRBJ2-7; D is possibly TRBD1 (5 bases). This CDR3 comprises 14 residues. Per the germline V gene, CDR1 is SGHRS and CDR2 is YFSETQ. The V and J ends lost 2 bases and 2 bases respectively, with 11 bases between them. In nucleotides, the CDR3 is TGCGCCAGCAGCTTACAGGCGGAAACCTACGAGCAGTACTTC. As protein: CASSLQAETYEQYF.

This chain uses TRBV28 with TRBJ1-1; D gene ambiguous. Germline values: CDR1 MDHEN, CDR2 SYDVKM. The CDR3 has 13 residues. V was cut by 1 base and J by 4 bases, with 7 bases left in between. CDR3 residues: CASSLFTGTEAFF. In DNA form, the CDR3 reads TGTGCCAGCAGTTTATTTACGGGCACTGAAGCTTTCTTT.

CDR3 residues: CASSLGGSNTGELFF. CDR3 sequence (DNA): TGTGCCAGCTCCCTCGGGGGCTCGAACACCGGGGAGCTGTTTTTT. The chain uses TRBV18 and TRBJ2-2; the D gene could be TRBD1 or TRBD2 (6 bases each). The germline V gene encodes CDR1 KGHSH and CDR2 LQKENI. V gave up 6 bases and J gave up 0 bases, with 11 bases separating them. The CDR3 is 15 amino acids. Based on the CDR3 plus reference TRBV18 and TRBJ2-2, the full variable domain is NAGVMQNPRHLVRRRGQEARLRCSPMKGHSHVYWYRQLPEEGLKFMVYLQKENIIDESGMPKERFSAEFPKEGPSILRIQQVVRGDSAAYFCASSLGGSNTGELFFGEGSRLTVL.

The CDR3 spells CASSPQGLGEKLFF. For the CDR3, the DNA is TGTGCCAGCAGTCCTCAGGGGTTAGGCGAAAAACTGTTTTTT. The chain has TRBV6-5 and TRBJ1-4, with a weak D call TRBD1 (6 bases). Germline V CDR1 and CDR2: MNHEY, SVGAGI. V was clipped by 5 bases and J by 8 bases, with 15 bases between them. CDR3 length: 14 amino acids.

The CDR3 reads CATSRRRGTGDGYTF. The CDR3 bases are TGTGCCACCAGCAGACGTCGCGGGACAGGGGATGGCTACACCTTC. This chain joins TRBV15 and TRBJ1-2; 10 bases are shared with TRBD1. V was pared by 2 bases and J by 6 bases, with 6 bases of the junction left unmatched. This CDR3 has 15 residues. Germline V CDR1 and CDR2: LNHNV, YYDKDF (reference sequence).

This chain connects TRBV7-6 to TRBJ1-1; D call uncertain. Germline CDR1 reads SGHVS; CDR2 reads FNYEAQ. The CDR3 covers 13 residues. The V end was cut by 8 bases, the J end by 1 base, with 11 bases between. CDR3 residues: CASQEGRNTEAFF. DNA for the CDR3: TGTGCCAGCCAGGAAGGGAGGAACACTGAAGCTTTCTTT.

The chain has TRBV5-8 and TRBJ1-4, with D possibly TRBD1 on 5 matching bases. The V end was cut by 4 bases, the J end by 0 bases, with 19 bases between. CDR3 length: 18 amino acids. From germline, CDR1 is SGHTS and CDR2 YDEGEE. CDR3 DNA: TGTGCCAGCAGCCATGCGGCGGGGGGAGGAACAACTAATGAAAAACTGTTTTTT. This gives the protein CASSHAAGGGTTNEKLFF.

The DNA for the CDR3 is TGTGCCAGCAGTGTTACTTGGGACAGGGACTACTATGGCTACACCTTC. This codes for CASSVTWDRDYYGYTF. V is TRBV27 and J is TRBJ1-2; 9 bases agree with TRBD1. V shed 5 bases and J 3 bases; nucleotides not matched to a gene: 10. The CDR3 is made up of 16 amino acids. The germline V gene encodes CDR1 MNHEY and CDR2 SMNVEV (reference sequence).

The chain employs TRBV4-2 and TRBJ2-6; D is unresolved. CDR3 length: 16 amino acids. The germline V gene encodes CDR1 LGHNA and CDR2 YNFKEQ. The V end was cut by 3 bases, the J end by 0 bases, with 9 bases between. The CDR3 protein is CASSQNWDSGANVLTF. Here the CDR3 DNA reads TGTGCCAGCAGCCAGAATTGGGACTCTGGGGCCAACGTCCTGACTTTC.

The rearrangement uses TRBV18 and TRBJ2-3; no reliable D call. V was shortened by 3 bases and J by 6 bases, with 10 bases between the two germline ends. CDR3 size: 13 residues. Germline CDR1 is KGHSH and CDR2 is LQKENI. The CDR3 region has the DNA TGTGCCAGCTCACCCCTTAGTATGGATACGCAGTATTTT. Translation gives CASSPLSMDTQYF.

The chain employs TRBV28 and TRBJ1-2; D is unclear. The germline V and J ends were trimmed by 4 bases and 8 bases, with 8 bases remaining between them. The CDR3 has 11 amino acids. The germline gives CDR1 MDHEN, CDR2 SYDVKM. This CDR3 is CASSSYMGYTF. The CDR3 region has the DNA TGTGCCAGCAGTTCCTATATGGGCTACACCTTC.

The V call is TRBV28, the J call TRBJ1-1, with unresolved D. This CDR3 is 15 amino acids long. V lost 6 bases and J lost 5, with 19 bases in between. Germline V gene sequence: CDR1 MDHEN, CDR2 SYDVKM. The CDR3 DNA sequence: TGTGCCAGCAGGGCAGCCCTTCGATTTGGGACTGAAGCTTTCTTT. Its translation is CASRAALRFGTEAFF.

This clone was seen once. This chain connects TRBV7-8 to TRBJ1-1, with D perhaps matching TRBD1 (5 bases). The CDR3 length is 14 residues. Trimming pared 5 bases from V and 6 bases from J, leaving 16 bases between. Per the germline V gene, CDR1 is SGHVS and CDR2 is FQNEAQ. This CDR3 reads CASSGEAWGAEAFF. DNA of the CDR3: TGTGCCAGCAGCGGAGAAGCGTGGGGGGCTGAAGCTTTCTTT.

CDR3 loop: CASSPRLARDYEQYF. In DNA, the CDR3 is TGTGCCAGCAGCCCACGCCTAGCGAGAGACTACGAGCAGTACTTC. This chain joins TRBV9 and TRBJ2-5, with a possible D match to TRBD2 (6 bases). The J call is doubtful: the DNA matches TRBJ2-7 better. The CDR3 has 15 residues. Per the germline V gene, CDR1 is SGDLS and CDR2 is YYNGEE.